Following are 2 T cell receptor beta chains from one sample sequenced in a study of cytomegalovirus exposure and HLA in healthy donors. Sequencing was performed with immunoSEQ multiplex PCR; in TCRdb, only in-frame clones are kept and a portion is missing. This sample has 200,000 to 250,000 clones, with around nine tenths found just once. The sequenced material came from PBMCs. Receptor source: a man between 18 and 35 years old in good health and CMV-seronegative.

The CDR3 DNA reads TGTGCCAGCAGCTTAAGTGACATAACCAATCAGCCCCAGCATTTT. Amino acid sequence: CASSLSDITNQPQHF. The chain uses TRBV7-3 and TRBJ1-5; D gene unclear. The length of the CDR3 is 15 residues. V lost 1 base and J lost 3, with 10 bases in between. The germline V gene has CDR1 SGHTA and CDR2 FQGTGA.

The rearrangement links TRBV29-1 to TRBJ1-5; 9 nucleotides match TRBD1. This CDR3 is 13 amino acids long. Germline CDR1 reads SQVTM; CDR2 reads ANQGSEA. The V gene end was trimmed by 6 bases and the J gene end by 7 bases; junction bases not matched to a gene: 7. The CDR3 DNA is TGCAGCGTGAGGGGACAGGGCGACCAGCCCCAGCATTTT. This translates into CSVRGQGDQPQHF.